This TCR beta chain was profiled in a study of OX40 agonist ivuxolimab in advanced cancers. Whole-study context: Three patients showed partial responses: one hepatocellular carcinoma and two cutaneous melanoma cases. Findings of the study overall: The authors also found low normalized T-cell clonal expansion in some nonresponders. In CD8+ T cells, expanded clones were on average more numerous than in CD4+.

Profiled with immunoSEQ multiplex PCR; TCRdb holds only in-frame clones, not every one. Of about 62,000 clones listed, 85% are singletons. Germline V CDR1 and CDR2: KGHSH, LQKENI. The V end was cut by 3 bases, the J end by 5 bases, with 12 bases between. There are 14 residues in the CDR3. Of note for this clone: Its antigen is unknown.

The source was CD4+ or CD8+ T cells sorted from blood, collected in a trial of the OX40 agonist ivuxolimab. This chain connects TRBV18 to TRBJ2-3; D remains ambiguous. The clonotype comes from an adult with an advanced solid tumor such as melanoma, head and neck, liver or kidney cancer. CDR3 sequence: CASSPALTGDTQYF. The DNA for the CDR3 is TGTGCCAGCTCACCCGCCTTGACTGGAGATACGCAGTATTTT.